The 30 T cell receptor beta chains below were found in one sample sequenced in a study of T cell repertoires in cytomegalovirus infection (dated by TCRdb to between 2018 and 2021). Sequencing relied on an Illumina HiSeq 1500. Using fastp trimming at Q25 and MiXCR clonotype assembly, TCRdb reanalyzed the public sequencing data and kept in-frame beta chains. Identical CDR3 protein sequences are pooled into one entry, listed with their most common genes and DNA. This sample has approximately 250,000 distinct CDR3 sequences in its table, and approximately 6.7% of those were observed once. Around 6.9% of the sample comes from the top ten. The source material was PBMCs. Every receptor here comes from a human donor in good health (CMV status not recorded). Some clones in this sample may be carry-over from other donors' samples.

At least ten counts were recorded for this clonotype. V is TRBV7-2 and J is TRBJ2-1; 8 bases fit TRBD2. The germline V gene has CDR1 SGHTA and CDR2 FQGNSA. The CDR3 has 16 residues. V shed 2 bases, J shed 0 bases, and the junction held 3 bases outside the gene matches. CDR3 DNA: TGTGCCAGCAGCTTATCCGCGGGGGGCTCCTACAATGAGCAGTTCTTC. Its protein is CASSLSAGGSYNEQFF.

In this sample, this clonotype turned up many times. V gene TRBV4-3 combines with J gene TRBJ1-2, with 8 nucleotides matching TRBD1. This CDR3 contains 15 residues. The V segment lost 0 bases and the J segment 3 bases; nucleotides outside the gene matches: 3. CDR1 is LGHNA, CDR2 YSLEER, per germline. The CDR3 loop reads CASSQDAGGHYGYTF. The DNA for the CDR3 is TGCGCCAGCAGCCAAGATGCAGGGGGCCACTATGGCTACACCTTC.

In its sample, this clonotype was seen many times. The rearrangement links TRBV5-1 to TRBJ2-2; D is possibly TRBD1 (6 bases). The V end was cut by 4 bases, the J end by 5 bases, with 18 bases between. This CDR3 has 16 amino acids. The germline V gene encodes CDR1 SGHRS and CDR2 YFSETQ. CDR3 DNA sequence: TGCGCCAGCAGCCCCAACAGGGTCGGGGCGACCGGGGAGCTGTTTTTT. This gives the protein CASSPNRVGATGELFF.

The chain employs TRBV6-1 and TRBJ2-3, with 7 nucleotides matching TRBD1. There are 17 residues in the CDR3. The germline gives CDR1 MNHNS, CDR2 SASEGT. J gave up 0 bases and V 7 bases, and 13 bases lay outside the gene matches. The CDR3 bases are TGTGCCAGCAAACTCCTGGGGATCAGGGGGAGCACAGATACGCAGTATTTT. As protein: CASKLLGIRGSTDTQYF.

This clonotype appeared many times. The chain recombines TRBV12-3 or TRBV12-4 with TRBJ2-7, with D perhaps TRBD1 (5 bases). The CDR3 sequence is 12 residues long. Trimming stripped 6 bases from V and 3 bases from J, with 9 bases between. The CDR3 DNA is TGTGCCAGCAGACTCGACAGCTACGAGCAGTACTTC. Translated: CASRLDSYEQYF.

The chain joins TRBV30 to TRBJ1-2, with unresolved D. The germline V and J ends were trimmed by 1 base and 8 bases, with 14 bases remaining between them. The CDR3 length is 13 residues. Germline V lookup: CDR1 GTSNPN, CDR2 SVGIG (reference sequence). The CDR3 DNA sequence: TGTGCCTGGAGTGCCTTAGATCGGCCCGGCTACACCTTC. This encodes CAWSALDRPGYTF. Variable domain in full (rest from reference TRBV30 and TRBJ1-2): SQTIHQWPATLVQPVGSPLSLECTVEGTSNPNLYWYRQAAGRGLQLLFYSVGIGQISSEVPQNLSASRPQDRQFILSSKKLLLSDSGFYLCAWSALDRPGYTFGSGTRLTVV.

This clonotype has ten or more counts. J is TRBJ2-7 and V is TRBV7-2, with TRBD2 identical over 15 bases. Germline CDR1 SGHTA, CDR2 FQGNSA. The CDR3 loop spans 20 amino acids. Losses at the gene ends were 3 bases for V and 3 bases for J; bases not matched to a gene: 15. The CDR3 DNA sequence: TGTGCCAGCAGCTTGAGGACTAGCGGGGGGGTCCCGCAAACTTACTACGAGCAGTACTTC. Protein: CASSLRTSGGVPQTYYEQYF.

This clonotype was seen many times. The chain employs TRBV7-2 and TRBJ2-4; D is tentatively TRBD1 or TRBD2 (5 bases each). The CDR3 contains 15 residues. The V gene's germline CDR1 is SGHTA and CDR2 FQGNSA. V was trimmed by 5 bases and J by 2 bases, leaving 13 bases between them. The CDR3 DNA is TGTGCCAGCAGCCTAATGTCGGGGCCCAAAAACATTCAGTACTTC. This gives the protein CASSLMSGPKNIQYF.

This clonotype has a count of ten or more. The J gene is TRBJ1-1, the V gene TRBV6-2 or TRBV6-3; the D is unclear. Germline V lookup: CDR1 MNHEY, CDR2 SVGEGT. V was shortened by 5 bases and J by 0 bases, with 10 bases between the two germline ends. The CDR3 sequence is 14 residues long. In DNA form, the CDR3 reads TGTGCCAGCAGTCGAAGGACTGTGAACACTGAAGCTTTCTTT. This codes for CASSRRTVNTEAFF.

This clonotype was seen ten or more times. CDR3 protein: CARQGRTLSNTEAFF. In DNA, the CDR3 is TGTGCCAGGCAAGGACGGACTCTTTCGAACACTGAAGCTTTCTTT. This chain joins TRBV6-5 and TRBJ1-1; D is unclear. With 9 bases removed from V and 1 base from J, the gap between germline ends came to 18 bases. The CDR3 spans 15 residues. Germline V CDR1 and CDR2: MNHEY, SVGAGI.

This clonotype was picked up many times. Relative to the germline gene, one junction end is altered; a read error may explain this. The gene calls are TRBV7-2 and TRBJ2-7, with 16 bases matching TRBD2. CDR3 length: 16 residues. Germline-derived CDR1 and CDR2 are SGHTA and FQGNSA. CDR3 sequence reads: CASSLAPGLAGGLHLF. CDR3 DNA: TGTGCCAGCAGCTTAGCCCCGGGACTAGCGGGGGGGCTGCATCTCTTC.

The table lists this clonotype with many counts. V gene TRBV7-2 combines with J gene TRBJ1-6; tentative D call: TRBD1 (5 bases). The CDR3 runs to 14 residues. V lost 3 bases to trimming and J lost 5 bases, with 8 bases between them. Germline values: CDR1 SGHTA, CDR2 FQGNSA. CDR3 amino acids: CASSFDSNNSPLHF. The CDR3 DNA reads as TGTGCCAGCAGCTTTGACAGTAATAATTCACCCCTCCACTTT. Full variable domain (outside the CDR3, taken from reference TRBV7-2 and TRBJ1-6): GAGVSQSPSNKVTEKGKDVELRCDPISGHTALYWYRQSLGQGLEFLIYFQGNSAPDKSGLPSDRFSAERTGGSVSTLTIQRTQQEDSAVYLCASSFDSNNSPLHFGNGTRLTVT.

This clonotype was counted between two and nine times. The gene calls are TRBV2 and TRBJ1-5, with TRBD1 matching over 7 bases. The CDR3 is 14 amino acids. The V gene's germline CDR1 is SNHLY and CDR2 FYNNEI. V was pared by 6 bases and J by 3 bases, with 5 bases of the junction left unmatched. CDR3 in amino acids: CASSLQGDNQPQHF. The CDR3 DNA is TGTGCCAGCAGCCTTCAGGGGGACAATCAGCCCCAGCATTTT.

This clonotype came up many times. This sequence joins TRBV7-2 and TRBJ2-7; possible D gene TRBD1, 6 bases. The germline gives CDR1 SGHTA, CDR2 FQGNSA. The CDR3 length is 15 residues. V dropped 3 bases and J dropped 6 bases, with 18 bases sitting between them. The CDR3 DNA follows: TGTGCCAGCAGCTTGATAGGGACAACCCTTCGCGAGCAGTACTTC. Amino acid sequence: CASSLIGTTLREQYF.

Only a few counts were recorded for this clonotype. The J gene is TRBJ2-2, the V gene TRBV5-1; D is undetermined. V lost 1 base, J lost 2 bases, and 9 bases lay in between. CDR1 SGHRS and CDR2 YFSETQ come from the germline V gene. CDR3 length equals 15 residues. As DNA, the CDR3 is TGCGCCAGCAGCTTGAGGACGACTAACACCGGGGAGCTGTTTTTT. Its protein is CASSLRTTNTGELFF.

This clonotype was detected ten times or more. This CDR3 reads CSVGTGTDTQYF. CDR3 DNA: TGCAGCGTCGGAACAGGGACCGATACGCAGTATTTT. This chain joins TRBV29-1 and TRBJ2-3, with a weak D call TRBD1 (6 bases). This CDR3 has 12 residues. Looked up from germline, CDR1 is SQVTM and CDR2 is ANQGSEA. V dropped 6 bases and J dropped 6 bases, with 13 bases sitting between them.

This chain joins TRBV5-1 and TRBJ1-5, with D unclear. This CDR3 comprises 15 residues. Trimming pared 4 bases from V and 5 bases from J, leaving 16 bases between. The germline gives CDR1 SGHRS, CDR2 YFSETQ. Here the CDR3 reads CASSPDGGDDQPQHF. CDR3 nucleotides: TGCGCCAGCAGCCCGGACGGAGGAGATGATCAGCCCCAGCATTTT.

The table lists this clonotype with many counts. V and J are TRBV7-8 and TRBJ1-3; tentative D call: TRBD1 (5 bases). Germline values: CDR1 SGHVS, CDR2 FQNEAQ. The CDR3 covers 16 residues. Trimming stripped 3 bases from V and 4 bases from J, with 16 bases between. The CDR3 protein is CASSLSGTQRGNTIYF. The CDR3 nucleotides are TGTGCCAGCAGCTTGAGCGGGACCCAGAGGGGAAACACCATATATTTT.

This clonotype was detected many times. The V and J genes are TRBV29-1 and TRBJ1-2, with TRBD1 as a possible D gene (5 bases). In germline, CDR1 is SQVTM, CDR2 ANQGSEA. The germline V and J ends were trimmed by 4 bases and 4 bases, with 7 bases remaining between them. The CDR3 covers 11 residues. The CDR3 DNA reads TGCAGCGTTGGGCAGGGCTATGGCTACACCTTC. As protein: CSVGQGYGYTF.

The chain has TRBV5-1 and TRBJ2-2; D gene ambiguous. In germline, CDR1 is SGHRS, CDR2 YFSETQ. Trimming cost V 1 base and J 0 bases, with 16 bases left between them. The CDR3 is made up of 18 amino acids. The CDR3 region has the DNA TGCGCCAGCAGCTTGAGGCCCGATCCGACTTCGAACACCGGGGAGCTGTTTTTT. It codes for CASSLRPDPTSNTGELFF.

This clonotype was picked up many times. The chain recombines TRBV25-1 with TRBJ1-2; no definite D call. CDR3 length: 12 amino acids. CDR1 MGHDK and CDR2 SYGVNS come from the germline V gene. Trimming took 1 base from V and 8 from J, leaving 8 bases between them. For the CDR3, the DNA is TGTGCCAGCAGTGAATCGAGGTTCGGCTACACCTTC. Protein product: CASSESRFGYTF.

Only a few counts were recorded for this clonotype. With a much larger clone just one base away, this may be a read error. The chain joins TRBV12-3 or TRBV12-4 to TRBJ2-2; D is ambiguous. Trimming shortened V by 3 bases and J by 3 bases, and 2 bases separated the two germline ends. This CDR3 is built from 12 residues. Here the CDR3 reads CASSFDTGELFF. The CDR3 region has the DNA TGTGCCAGCAGTTTCGACACCGGGGAGCTGTTTTTT.

The sample holds a few counts of this clonotype. This sequence joins TRBV10-2 and TRBJ2-1; TRBD2 matches 15 bases. The germline gives CDR1 WSHSY, CDR2 SAAADI. V was pared by 5 bases and J by 0 bases, with 11 bases of the junction left unmatched. The CDR3 totals 20 residues. The CDR3 here is CASSPLGLAGGTSSYNEQFF. CDR3 coding DNA: TGCGCCAGCAGTCCCCTCGGACTAGCGGGGGGGACAAGCTCCTACAATGAGCAGTTCTTC.

The sample holds many counts of this clonotype. This chain joins TRBV7-7 and TRBJ2-5; 9 positions agree with TRBD1. CDR1 and CDR2 from the germline V gene are SSHAT and FNYEAQ (reference sequence). The ends lost 4 bases at V and 5 bases at J; junction bases unmatched: 14. The CDR3 runs 17 residues. The CDR3 bases are TGTGCCAGCAGCTCAGGGGGACAGGGCCTAATGAGGGAGACCCAGTACTTC. Translated: CASSSGGQGLMRETQYF.

The J gene is TRBJ1-3, the V gene TRBV25-1, with D hard to call. Between the trimmed V and J ends, which lost 6 bases and 0 bases, there was a span of 12 bases. Germline-derived CDR1 and CDR2 are MGHDK and SYGVNS. The CDR3 runs 15 residues. CDR3 bases: TGTGCCAGCAGAAACGACCGCTCCTCTGGAAACACCATATATTTT. Residues: CASRNDRSSGNTIYF.

This clonotype was counted many times. The rearrangement uses TRBV19 and TRBJ2-7; 8 nucleotides match TRBD1. Losses at the gene ends were 1 base for V and 1 base for J; bases not matched to a gene: 0. The CDR3 totals 14 residues. CDR1 LNHDA and CDR2 SQIVND come from the germline V gene (reference sequence). CDR3 residues: CASSIGDRSYEQYF. The DNA of the CDR3 is TGTGCCAGTAGTATAGGGGACAGGTCCTACGAGCAGTACTTC.

The chain couples TRBV28 to TRBJ2-5; no clear D. Germline V gene lookup returns CDR1 MDHEN and CDR2 SYDVKM. The CDR3 is made up of 13 amino acids. Trimming shortened V by 2 bases and J by 5 bases, and 9 bases separated the two germline ends. The CDR3 sequence is CASSLGSLETQYF. CDR3 nucleotides: TGTGCCAGCAGTTTAGGTAGCCTGGAGACCCAGTACTTC.

This clonotype has more than one count but fewer than ten. The V and J genes are TRBV29-1 and TRBJ1-6; TRBD1 matches 7 bases. J was trimmed by 3 bases and V by 6 bases; bases with no gene match: 8. The length of the CDR3 is 15 residues. Germline loops: CDR1 SQVTM, CDR2 ANQGSEA. CDR3 residues: CSVKDRDSYNSPLHF. Here the CDR3 DNA reads TGCAGCGTCAAAGACCGGGACAGCTATAATTCACCCCTCCACTTT.

There are many counts of this clonotype. The chain carries TRBV7-9 and TRBJ1-2, with D unresolved. Germline values: CDR1 SEHNR, CDR2 FQNEAQ (reference sequence). The CDR3 sequence is 18 residues long. Trimming pared 1 base from V and 1 base from J, leaving 19 bases between. The CDR3 is CASSLVSAAIGVNYGYTF. The CDR3 DNA sequence: TGTGCCAGCAGCTTAGTCTCGGCCGCTATCGGGGTTAACTATGGCTACACCTTC.

This clonotype showed up many times. This chain uses TRBV2 with TRBJ1-2; 7 positions agree with TRBD1. The junction had 4 bases not matched to a gene; V was cut back by 1 base and J by 2 bases. CDR3 length: 15 residues. Germline V gene lookup returns CDR1 SNHLY and CDR2 FYNNEI. The CDR3 DNA follows: TGTGCCAGCAGTGAAGGACAGGGAATGAACTATGGCTACACCTTC. Protein product: CASSEGQGMNYGYTF.